This TCR beta chain appears in the sequencing data of a study of control samples from healthy donors and cancer patients (dated by TCRdb to the early 2020s). Libraries were made using the immunoSEQ multiplex PCR assay. TCRdb limited this immuneACCESS table to in-frame rearrangements with V and J called. A share of clones is missing; checked studies link under half to unresolved V genes, and the rest is unexplained. The sample table gives around 190,000 clones. The top ten hold 2% to 2.5% of the sample. Concerning this clone itself: There is no known antigen for this receptor.

V was cut back by 2 bases and J by 2 bases, leaving a gap of 15 bases between them. The CDR3 starts with the cysteine, ends with the phenylalanine, and has 16 residues. The retained sequence is limited to the CDR3, 48 bases, with the frame set at the first base. CDR1 and CDR2 are read off the germline V gene as MNHNS and SASEGT. The specimen was blood. The chain couples TRBV6-1 to TRBJ1-2, and possibly TRBD1, on 6 matching bases. This clonotype was sampled from a woman aged 30 to 39 in good health. The sequence in DNA is TGTGCCAGCAGTGAATTGGACATGGGGGCCAACTATGGCTACACCTTC. This sequence encodes CASSELDMGANYGYTF.